This T cell receptor beta chain was sequenced in a study of a mutant IDH1 vaccine in newly diagnosed glioma. Background on the study: Treated individuals were roughly 62% male and roughly 40% female, averaging about 42 years of age. Previous treatment comprised radiotherapy, temozolomide, or both, mostly both.

The time point here: baseline, week 1 (first vaccination visit). Stated treatment: pre-vaccination baseline after standard-of-care therapy. Sequenced by immunoSEQ multiplex PCR; TCRdb stores in-frame clones only, minus some. Here the sample spans over 75,000 clones, over 85% being singletons. This clone showed up just once. Its specificity is unknown. Study outcomes and limitations: It was over 85% of patients that developed vaccine-induced immune responses.

Germline V CDR1 and CDR2: MDHEN, SYDVKM. V gave up 7 bases and J gave up 8 bases, with 17 bases separating them. This CDR3 is 13 amino acids long. The chain is built from TRBV28 and TRBJ1-2; D is possibly TRBD1 (6 bases). This sample comprised PBMCs, obtained from a glioma patient treated with radiotherapy, temozolomide or both. The receptor comes from a woman between 50 and 59 years old with glioma. CDR3 amino acids: CASKGGGTSGYTF. CDR3 DNA: TGTGCCAGCAAGGGGGGCGGAACGTCCGGCTACACCTTC.